This T cell receptor (beta chain) was sequenced during a study of metastatic and nonmetastatic thyroid tumors. Study information: Across peripheral blood and tumor or nodule tissue samples taken from malignant and benign thyroid patients, the repertoires were compared with one another. Study-level results: Patients with malignant thyroid tumors reportedly had significantly higher TCR beta diversity than those with benign nodules, in blood and tumor.

Patients were all untreated before their thyroid surgery. This CDR3 contains 13 residues. The germline V gene encodes CDR1 MNHNS and CDR2 SASEGT. The germline V and J ends were trimmed by 5 bases and 3 bases, with 11 bases remaining between them. A note on this clone: Its cognate antigen is unknown.

MiXCR re-clonotyped the PCR reads for TCRdb. This repertoire shows 30,000 to 35,000 clones, about 15% found once; its top ten account for under 20%. Sequencing was done on a sample of blood. This clonotype was sampled from a male donor with papillary thyroid cancer or a benign thyroid nodule (not recorded which). Some clones in this sample may be carry-over from other donors' samples. This rearrangement joins TRBV6-1 to TRBJ2-7, with D perhaps TRBD1 (6 bases). CDR3 residues: CASSLDRNYEQYF. The CDR3 DNA follows: TGTGCCAGCAGTCTGGACAGAAACTACGAGCAGTACTTC.